This TCR beta chain was recovered during a study of blood T cell repertoires in COVID-19. Study context: Acute and convalescent COVID-19 samples came from the United States, Italy and Spain. From T cells, B-cell-depleted T cells, or PBMCs came the material, which was cDNA or gDNA.

Germline CDR1 SGHTA, CDR2 FQGTGA. The CDR3 runs 15 residues. V was clipped by 1 base and J by 4 bases, with 13 bases between them. Per the study methods: Amplified reference gene primers provided the basis for estimating nucleated cell counts. Sequencing used immunoSEQ multiplex PCR; TCRdb keeps in-frame clones, though not all of them. That table gives V, J and clone size, and the DNA gave D and trimming. This sample has roughly 150,000 clones, with about 74% found just once. The receptor comes from a man aged 55 to 70 with acute or convalescent COVID-19. Input material: peripheral blood. The V call is TRBV7-3, the J call TRBJ1-2; D remains ambiguous. CDR3 amino acids: CASSLNAAGSYGYTF. CDR3 DNA sequence: TGTGCCAGCAGCTTAAACGCGGCCGGCAGCTATGGCTACACCTTC.